This T cell receptor beta chain stems from a study of blood T cell repertoires in COVID-19. Trimming pared 3 bases from V and 9 bases from J, leaving 19 bases between. The CDR3 sequence is 15 residues long. Germline CDR1 and CDR2: KGHDR and SFDVKD. This clone is a singleton in its sample. Assay used: immunoSEQ multiplex PCR; TCRdb lists only in-frame clones, some missing. This sample has over 130,000 clones, with under 85% found just once. Exposed volunteers were people who met a COVID-19 case within 2 weeks before study entry. The sample taken for sequencing was PBMCs or T cells enriched from blood (not recorded which). V usage is TRBV24-1 and J usage is TRBJ1-2, with D perhaps TRBD1 (5 bases). The TCR originated in a woman aged 18-29 years who had been exposed to COVID-19. For the CDR3, the DNA is TGTGCCACCAGTGATACTTTGACAGACTTTCTTCGCTACACCTTC. Translation gives CATSDTLTDFLRYTF.